This T cell receptor beta chain was captured in a study of CD8+ T cells in alopecia areata. Study summary: Treated patients took oral tofacitinib at 5 to 10 mg twice daily. The drug, tofacitinib, lasted 6 to 18 months, followed by 6 months off drug.

Germline V gene data show CDR1 as MNHNY and CDR2 as SVGAGI (reference sequence). CDR3 length: 16 residues. Trimming cost V 3 bases and J 0 bases, with 14 bases left between them. Extraction and reverse transcription of RNA yielded cDNA as the sequencing template. Profiled with immunoSEQ multiplex PCR; TCRdb holds only in-frame clones, not every one. The table has 5,700 or so clones, 60% to 70% seen once; the top ten hold about 11%. From alopecia areata patients, lesional scalp punch biopsies and peripheral blood were collected. This sample comprised skin, obtained at week 0. The chain has TRBV6-6 and TRBJ1-2; D not resolved. The TCR was taken from a human donor with alopecia areata. CDR3 protein: CASSYGLTRANYGYTF. The CDR3 nucleotides read TGTGCCAGCAGTTATGGTCTGACGAGAGCTAACTATGGCTACACCTTC.